These T cell receptor beta chains were read from a single sample in a study of T-cell reconstitution after alpha-beta-depleted transplantation in children. TCRdb used MiXCR to reprocess the PCR reads, holding one entry per CDR3 protein. Of about 190,000 distinct CDR3 sequences listed, 6% to 7% were seen once; the top ten hold approximately 3%. The sample in question was PBMCs from the stem cell graft donor, obtained from the stem cell graft. These receptors all come from a human donor who donated a stem cell graft to a child with Wiskott-Aldrich syndrome. CDR3s leave out the opening cysteine and the closing phenylalanine or tryptophan.

TRBV7-2,ASNLGGWNTGELF
TRBV20-1,SATKGAYQETQY
TRBV20-1,SASIGTGRTGELF
TRBV3-1,ATAPGSSYNEQF
TRBV20-1,SARVAALNEQF
TRBV24-1,ATSDSIRTYEQY
TRBV15,ATSNGGVQETQY
TRBV18,ASSLRKSSGGNTGELF
TRBV7-2,ASSRHNEKLF
TRBV20-1,SAPLGVNYGYT
TRBV30,AWSVQWGRNQPQH
TRBV24-1,ATASGNEQF
TRBV5-1,ASRPAGQGSGYT
TRBV9,ASSVPVRLKFSSGNTIY
TRBV7-8,ASSTQGFSDSPLH
TRBV7-2,ASSLSGGSLYEQY
TRBV6-5,ASSPLNGGYT
TRBV20-1,SAPFTGSTGELF
TRBV20-1,SARDQFGRSPPQQF
TRBV19,ASSMRLYGYT
TRBV24-1,ATRTGTSTDTQY
TRBV7-2,ASSVSFLNQQY
TRBV10-3,AIRDREDQPQH
TRBV5-1,ASSSPPGGKQETQY
TRBV5-1,ASSPSGVTGELF
TRBV9,ASTPGLSSGNTIY
TRBV12-3/TRBV12-4,ASSSPSGPHWGGELF
TRBV5-1,ASALRWRDTEAF
TRBV4-1,ASSPLSTGADTEAF
TRBV5-5,ASSRIGVFMVEPQH
TRBV7-2,ASSLEGQLWSPLH
TRBV29-1,SVWGSLANTEAF
TRBV6-1,ASSEDVAGGLLNEQF
TRBV6-1,ASSEGGLYGNTIY
TRBV28,ASSPNWDRRTGELF
TRBV5-1,ASSLVVGISYNEQF
TRBV20-1,SAREAHYEQY
TRBV6-5,ASSYSQLYNEQF
TRBV18,ASSTTGETEAF
TRBV6-5,ASSYSIGRAYEQY
TRBV7-9,ASSFRRQHSGANVLT
TRBV3-1,ASSQDRGESSYEQY
TRBV12-3/TRBV12-4,ASGRGEVATEAF
TRBV10-3,AIERENTGELF
TRBV18,ASSQQGIRVAEAF
TRBV11-2,ASSSEWEQY
TRBV5-6,ASSSLPGLAGFGETQY
TRBV9,ASSAQGRSNQPQH